Listed below are T cell receptor beta chains from one sample, sequenced in a study of blood T cells in healthy people across ages. From the 5' RACE reads, TCRdb called clonotypes with MiXCR, one entry per CDR3 protein. The sample shows around 940,000 distinct CDR3 sequences, roughly 51% of them seen only once. The sample consisted of blood. Source of these receptors: a woman aged 55-75 years in good health. CDR3s include the opening cysteine and the closing phenylalanine or tryptophan. Size is omitted from some rows. Given values are once, few, many or a class for expanded clones.

V: TRBV6-2/TRBV6-3
size: .
J: TRBJ2-1
CDR3: CASKPTGTGKNEQFF

V: TRBV7-9
size: .
J: TRBJ2-1
CDR3: CASSPFTGGLGFDEQFF

V: TRBV3-1
size: many
J: TRBJ2-7
CDR3: CASSQDRYEQYF

V: TRBV20-1
size: .
J: TRBJ2-5
CDR3: CSARDRGTGGGETQYF

V: TRBV11-2
size: .
J: TRBJ1-4
CDR3: CASSLGYRGAYEKLFF

V: TRBV30
size: few
J: TRBJ2-7
CDR3: CAWSGKTGGEQYF

V: TRBV20-1
size: .
J: TRBJ1-5
CDR3: CSAAGSRDQPQHF

V: TRBV4-1
size: few
J: TRBJ2-4
CDR3: CASSQAWTEKNIQYF

V: TRBV29-1
size: many
J: TRBJ2-1
CDR3: CSARLAGKYNEQFF

V: TRBV2
size: .
J: TRBJ2-3
CDR3: CASSDHLSTDTQYF

V: TRBV5-1
size: .
J: TRBJ2-2
CDR3: CASSLSGAIHTDTGELFF

V: TRBV4-1
size: few
J: TRBJ2-1
CDR3: CASSQPGLAGYNEQFF

V: TRBV6-6
size: .
J: TRBJ2-5
CDR3: CASRETGRQETQYF

V: TRBV28
size: .
J: TRBJ2-7
CDR3: CASSRPDGRDEQYF

V: TRBV25-1
size: .
J: TRBJ2-1
CDR3: CASSWSGKHNEQFF

V: TRBV28
size: .
J: TRBJ2-7
CDR3: CASSFQYSSYEQYF

V: TRBV6-5
size: few
J: TRBJ2-4
CDR3: CASSPPLPKNIQYF

V: TRBV7-2
size: .
J: TRBJ2-2
CDR3: CASSLFDRETGELFF

V: TRBV20-1
size: .
J: TRBJ2-2
CDR3: CSAIRPGSFHTGELFF

V: TRBV3-1
size: .
J: TRBJ1-1
CDR3: CASSQDGMGGSGAFF

V: TRBV6-4
size: .
J: TRBJ2-6
CDR3: CASSGPGTSGSSGANVLTF

V: TRBV7-3
size: few
J: TRBJ2-7
CDR3: CASSLEAPWTSGTYEQYF

V: TRBV30
size: .
J: TRBJ1-6
CDR3: CAWRPFGNSPLHF

V: TRBV12-3/TRBV12-4
size: .
J: TRBJ2-7
CDR3: CASSSGTSRFSYEQYF

V: TRBV28
size: few
J: .
CDR3: CASRAAGPYEQYF

V: TRBV18
size: .
J: TRBJ2-6
CDR3: CASSPGLSGANVLTF

V: TRBV3-1
size: once
J: TRBJ2-4
CDR3: CASSQVSDVQYF

V: TRBV20-1
size: few
J: TRBJ2-1
CDR3: CSAKPNWGQGAGNEQFF